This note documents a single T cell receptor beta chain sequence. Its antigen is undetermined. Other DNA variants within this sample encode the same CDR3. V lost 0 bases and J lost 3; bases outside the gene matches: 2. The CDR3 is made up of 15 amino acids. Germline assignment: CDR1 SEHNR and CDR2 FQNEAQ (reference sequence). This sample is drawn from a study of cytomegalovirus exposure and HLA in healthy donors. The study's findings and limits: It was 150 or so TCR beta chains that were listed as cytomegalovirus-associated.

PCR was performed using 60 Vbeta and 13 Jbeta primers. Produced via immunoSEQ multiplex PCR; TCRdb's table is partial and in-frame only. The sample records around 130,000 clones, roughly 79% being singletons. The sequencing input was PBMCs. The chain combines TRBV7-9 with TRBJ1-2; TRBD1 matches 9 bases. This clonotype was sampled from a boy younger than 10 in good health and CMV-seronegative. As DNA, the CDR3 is TGTGCCAGCAGCTTAGCGGACAGGGGTGACTATGGCTACACCTTC. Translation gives CASSLADRGDYGYTF.